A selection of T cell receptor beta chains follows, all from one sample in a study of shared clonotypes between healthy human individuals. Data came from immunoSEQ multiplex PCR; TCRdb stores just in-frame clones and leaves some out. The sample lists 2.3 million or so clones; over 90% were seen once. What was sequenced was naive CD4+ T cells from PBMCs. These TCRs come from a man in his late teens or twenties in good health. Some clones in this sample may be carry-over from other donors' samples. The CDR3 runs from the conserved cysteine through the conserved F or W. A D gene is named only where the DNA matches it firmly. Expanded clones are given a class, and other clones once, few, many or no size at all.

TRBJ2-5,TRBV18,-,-,TGTGCCAGCTCACTTCAGTGGAAAACGGGGGAGACCCAGTACTTC,CASSLQWKTGETQYF
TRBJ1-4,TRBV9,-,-,TGTGCCAGCAGCGTGGGAGGGGATAGGGAAAAACTGTTTTTT,CASSVGGDREKLFF
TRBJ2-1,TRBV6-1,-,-,TGTGCCAGCAGTGAAGCCAGACTAGGGCCCTACAATGAGCAGTTCTTC,CASSEARLGPYNEQFF
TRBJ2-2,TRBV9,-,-,TGTGCCTCCGCTCTCTATAACACCGGGGAGCTGTTTTTT,CASALYNTGELFF
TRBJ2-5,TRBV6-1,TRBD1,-,TGTGCCAGCAGTGACAGGGGGCGCGAGACCCAGTACTTC,CASSDRGRETQYF
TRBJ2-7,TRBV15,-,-,TGTGCCACCAGCAGAGTCAGGGACTCCGAGCAGTACTTC,CATSRVRDSEQYF
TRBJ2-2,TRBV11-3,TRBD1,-,TGTGCCAGCAGCTTAGCCCCGGGACAGGGGGTCCCCGGGGAGCTGTTTTTT,CASSLAPGQGVPGELFF
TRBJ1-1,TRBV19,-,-,TGTGCCAGTAGTATAGGAAAGGGGCGAGCGAACACTGAAGCTTTCTTT,CASSIGKGRANTEAFF
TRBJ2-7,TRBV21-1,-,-,TGTGCCAGCAGCAGCCGGGACAGCCCCTACGAGCAGTACTTC,CASSSRDSPYEQYF
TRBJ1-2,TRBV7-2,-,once,TGTGCCAGCAGCTTATTGGCAGTAGATGGCTACACCTTC,CASSLLAVDGYTF